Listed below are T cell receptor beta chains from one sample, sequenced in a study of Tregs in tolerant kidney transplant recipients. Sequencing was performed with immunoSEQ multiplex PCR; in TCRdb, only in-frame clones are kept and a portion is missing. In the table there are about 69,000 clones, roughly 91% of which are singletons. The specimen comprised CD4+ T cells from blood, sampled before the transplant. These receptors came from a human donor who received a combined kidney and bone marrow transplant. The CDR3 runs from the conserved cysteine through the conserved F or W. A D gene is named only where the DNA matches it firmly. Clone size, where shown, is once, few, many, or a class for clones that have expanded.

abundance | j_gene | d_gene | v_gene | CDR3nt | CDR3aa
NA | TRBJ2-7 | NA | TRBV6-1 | TGTGCCAGCAGTGAACTCTACGAGCAGTACTTC | CASSELYEQYF
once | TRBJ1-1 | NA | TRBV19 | TGTGCCAGTAGAGGGGGGGGATGGGACACTGAAGCTTTCTTT | CASRGGGWDTEAFF
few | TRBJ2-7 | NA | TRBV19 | TGTGCCAGTGATGGAGGAGCAGGTCGGCAGTACTTC | CASDGGAGRQYF
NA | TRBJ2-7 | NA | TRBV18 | TGTGCCAGCTCACCACCGGGCTACCCCTACGAGCAGTACTTC | CASSPPGYPYEQYF
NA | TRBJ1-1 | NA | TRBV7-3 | TGTGCCAGCAGCTTAACGGGGGCGGGTAACCCTGAAGCTTTCTTT | CASSLTGAGNPEAFF
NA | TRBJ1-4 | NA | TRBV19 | TGTGCCAGTAGTAGGTCAGAAAATGAAAAACTGTTTTTT | CASSRSENEKLFF
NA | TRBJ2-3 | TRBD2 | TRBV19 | TGTGCCAGTAGTCGGGGGGAAGTCTTTACAGATACGCAGTATTTT | CASSRGEVFTDTQYF
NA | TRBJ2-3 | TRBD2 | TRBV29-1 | TGCAGCGTTGGAGGACTAGCAACGGATACGCAGTATTTT | CSVGGLATDTQYF
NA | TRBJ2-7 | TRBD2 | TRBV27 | TGTGCCAGCAGTTTATCGGGACTAGAACCCTACGAGCAGTACTTC | CASSLSGLEPYEQYF
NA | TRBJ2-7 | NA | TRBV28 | TGTGCCAGCAGTGTGACAGGCGATAGCTCCTACGAGCAGTACTTC | CASSVTGDSSYEQYF
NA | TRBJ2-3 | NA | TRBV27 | TGTGCCAGCAGTTTACTCCGCACAGATACGCAGTATTTT | CASSLLRTDTQYF
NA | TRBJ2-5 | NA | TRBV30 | TGTGCCCGGGGCAGGGGAGAGACCCAGTACTTC | CARGRGETQYF
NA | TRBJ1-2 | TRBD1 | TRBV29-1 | TGCAGCGCTCGACAGGGCCCTAATGGCTACACCTTC | CSARQGPNGYTF
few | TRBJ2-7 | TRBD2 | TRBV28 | TGTGCCAGCAGTCGGACTAGCGGGAAGTCCTACGAGCAGTACTTC | CASSRTSGKSYEQYF
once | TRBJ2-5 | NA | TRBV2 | TGTGCCAGCAGTGCAGTCAGAGAGACCCAGTACTTC | CASSAVRETQYF
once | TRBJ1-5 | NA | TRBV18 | TGTGCCAGCTCACCGGGCCAGGTCAATCAGCCCCAGCATTTT | CASSPGQVNQPQHF
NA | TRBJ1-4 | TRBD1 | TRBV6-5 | TGTGCCAGCAGTTACTCGTTCAGGGGGGTTGAAAAACTGTTTTTT | CASSYSFRGVEKLFF
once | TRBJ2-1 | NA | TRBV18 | TGTGCCAGCTCACCGGTGGCAGGGTGGAATAGTGAGCAGTTCTTC | CASSPVAGWNSEQFF
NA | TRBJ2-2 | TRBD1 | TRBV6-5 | TGTGCCAGCAGCCAGAGGGGGCGAGACGGGGAGCTGTTTTTT | CASSQRGRDGELFF
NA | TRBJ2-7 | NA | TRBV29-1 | TGCAGCGTCGCCCAGGGGATCGGACCCTACGAGCAGTACTTC | CSVAQGIGPYEQYF
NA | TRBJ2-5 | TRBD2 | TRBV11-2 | TGTGCCAGCAGCTTAGAGGGCCCTAGCGGGCCCACGTACTTC | CASSLEGPSGPTYF
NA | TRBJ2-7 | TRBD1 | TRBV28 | TGTGCCAGCAGCAAAGACAGGGCCGCCTCCTACGAGCAGTACTTC | CASSKDRAASYEQYF
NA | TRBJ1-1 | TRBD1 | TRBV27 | TGTGCCAGCAGTTCAACAGGGGGGACTGAAGCTTTCTTT | CASSSTGGTEAFF
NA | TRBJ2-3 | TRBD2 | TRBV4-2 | TGTGCCAGCAGCCAAGCCGGGACTAGCGGGAGTACGGGTACGCAGTATTTT | CASSQAGTSGSTGTQYF
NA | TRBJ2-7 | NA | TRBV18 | TGTGCCAGCTCACCAGAGAGGAACTCCTACGAGCAGTACTTC | CASSPERNSYEQYF
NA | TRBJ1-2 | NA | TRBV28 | TGTGCCAGCAGTCAGGGATTAGACTATGGCTACACCTTC | CASSQGLDYGYTF
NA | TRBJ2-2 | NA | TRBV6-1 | TGTGCCAGCAGTGAACACACAGGCGTGACCGGGGAGCTGTTTTTT | CASSEHTGVTGELFF
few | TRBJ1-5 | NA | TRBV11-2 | TGTGCCAGCAGCCCCGGTAGCAATCAGCCCCAGCATTTT | CASSPGSNQPQHF
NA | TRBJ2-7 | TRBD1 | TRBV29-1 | TGCAGCGTTCTAGGACAGGGAGGTGACGAGCAGTACTTC | CSVLGQGGDEQYF
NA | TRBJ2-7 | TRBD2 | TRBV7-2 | TGTGCCAGCAGCCTCGATTCCGGGACTAGTTCCCGCGAGCAGTACTTC | CASSLDSGTSSREQYF
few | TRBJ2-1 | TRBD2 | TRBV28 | TGTGCCAGCAGTGCCCTAGCGGCTCTGCAGTTCTTC | CASSALAALQFF
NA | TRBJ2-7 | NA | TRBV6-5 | TGTGCCAGCAGTTTTTCTCCCAGGGTTGGCTACGAGCAGTACTTC | CASSFSPRVGYEQYF
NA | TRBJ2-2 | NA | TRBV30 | TGTGCCTGGAGGTGGGGCCCCAACACCGGGGAGCTGTTTTTT | CAWRWGPNTGELFF
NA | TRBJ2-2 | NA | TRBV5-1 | TGCGCCAGCAGCTTGGCCCTAGCCACCGGGGAGCTGTTTTTT | CASSLALATGELFF
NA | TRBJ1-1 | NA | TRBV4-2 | TGTGCCAGCAGCCAAGAGGAATTTGGGACAACTGAAGCTTTCTTT | CASSQEEFGTTEAFF
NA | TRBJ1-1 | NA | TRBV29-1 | TGCAGCGTTGAGACAGGCTCTTGGGTTGAAGCTTTCTTT | CSVETGSWVEAFF
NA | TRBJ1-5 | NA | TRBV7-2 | TGTGCCAGCAGCTTAATGGGTAGGGGAAGCAATCAGCCCCAGCATTTT | CASSLMGRGSNQPQHF
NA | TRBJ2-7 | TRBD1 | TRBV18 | TGTGCCAGCTCACCCATTTTCGGGACAGACTCCTACGAGCAGTACTTC | CASSPIFGTDSYEQYF
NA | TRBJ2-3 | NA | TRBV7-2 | TGTGCCAGCAGTCCTCGACTAGGAGTTTTAGCAGATACGCAGTATTTT | CASSPRLGVLADTQYF
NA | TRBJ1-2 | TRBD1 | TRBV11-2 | TGTGCCAGCAGCTTGCCCACAGGGGACTATGGCTACACCTTC | CASSLPTGDYGYTF
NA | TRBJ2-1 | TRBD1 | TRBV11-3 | TGTGCCAGCAGCTTGGGACAGGCGTACAATGAGCAGTTCTTC | CASSLGQAYNEQFF
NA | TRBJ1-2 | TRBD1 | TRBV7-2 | TGTGCCAGCAGCCCTACGATGGGGACAGGGGGCTACACCTTC | CASSPTMGTGGYTF
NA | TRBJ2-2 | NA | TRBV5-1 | TGCGCCAGCAGTGACTTGAGGGTCACCGGGGAGCTGTTTTTT | CASSDLRVTGELFF
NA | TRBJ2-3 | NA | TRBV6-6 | TGTGCCAGCAGGGTTGAGGGCCGGGATACGCAGTATTTT | CASRVEGRDTQYF
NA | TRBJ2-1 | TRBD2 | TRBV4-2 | TGTGCCAGCAGCCAAGATCTACTAGCGGGAGGAAATGAGCAGTTCTTC | CASSQDLLAGGNEQFF
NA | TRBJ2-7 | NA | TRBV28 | TGTGCCAGCAGTCTCACCACCCCGCCAGTCTACGAGCAGTACTTC | CASSLTTPPVYEQYF
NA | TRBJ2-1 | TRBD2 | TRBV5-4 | TGTGCCAGCAGCTTGCGACTAGCGGAGGCAAATGAGCAGTTCTTC | CASSLRLAEANEQFF
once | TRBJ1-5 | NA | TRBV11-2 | TGTGCCAGCAGCTTAGGAGGAGATCAGCCCCAGCATTTT | CASSLGGDQPQHF
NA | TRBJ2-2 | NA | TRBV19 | TGTGCCAGTAGTATAGAGTTAGGGGTCGGGGAGCTGTTTTTT | CASSIELGVGELFF
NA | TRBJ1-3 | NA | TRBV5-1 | TGCGCCAGCAGCCCGGGACATCCGAGCTCTGGAAACACCATATATTTT | CASSPGHPSSGNTIYF
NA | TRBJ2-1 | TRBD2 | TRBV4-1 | TGCGCCAGCAGCGAATACCCGGGACTAGCGGGAGGGTCCTACAATGAGCAGTTCTTC | CASSEYPGLAGGSYNEQFF
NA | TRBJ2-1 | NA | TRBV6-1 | TGTGCCAGCAGTGTTCTAGAAATCTCCTACAATGAGCAGTTCTTC | CASSVLEISYNEQFF
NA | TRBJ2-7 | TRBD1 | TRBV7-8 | TGTGCCAGCAGCTCGCAGGGGGCATCGTACGAGCAGTACTTC | CASSSQGASYEQYF